The 22 T cell receptor beta chains below come from one sample, sequenced in a study of CD8+ T cells in alopecia areata. RNA was isolated and reverse transcribed to cDNA, the sequencing template. TCRdb's table, derived via immunoSEQ multiplex PCR, lists solely in-frame clones and lacks some. The sample shows 120,000 or so clones, roughly 54% of them seen only once. Sequencing used CD4+ T cells sorted from blood, obtained at week 0. These receptors came from a human donor with alopecia areata.

About this clone itself: The sample contains more than one DNA sequence encoding this CDR3. The chain couples TRBV29-1 to TRBJ1-1; D perhaps matches TRBD1 (5 bases). Germline-derived CDR1 and CDR2 are SQVTM and ANQGSEA. The CDR3 spans 12 residues. V lost 7 bases and J 1 base, leaving 10 bases between the germline ends. The CDR3 protein is CSAGQGNTEAFF. CDR3 in DNA: TGCAGCGCCGGACAAGGGAACACTGAAGCTTTCTTT.

CDR3 bases: TGTGCCAGCAGTTCATGGGACAGGTACAATGAGCAGTTCTTC. Protein: CASSSWDRYNEQFF. The chain employs TRBV6-6 and TRBJ2-1; 8 bases match TRBD1. This CDR3 has 14 amino acids. Germline V CDR1 and CDR2: MNHNY, SVGAGI (reference sequence). With 4 bases clipped from V and 4 bases from J, the junction kept 3 bases outside the gene matches.

The J gene is TRBJ1-1, the V gene TRBV7-6; TRBD1 matches 7 bases. CDR1 is SGHVS, CDR2 FNYEAQ, per germline. Trimming at V came to 5 bases and at J to 5 bases, leaving 8 bases not matched to a gene. CDR3 size: 14 residues. DNA of the CDR3: TGTGCCAGCAGCGTAACAGGGGCTGGGACTGAAGCTTTCTTT. As protein: CASSVTGAGTEAFF.

The rearrangement joins TRBV7-2 to TRBJ2-3; TRBD2 matches at 8 bases. This CDR3 has 17 amino acids. CDR1 and CDR2 (germline): SGHTA, FQGNSA. V shed 0 bases, J shed 4 bases, and the junction held 9 bases outside the gene matches. For the CDR3, the DNA is TGTGCCAGCAGCTTAGCAAGCGGGAGTGCGTCCGCAGATACGCAGTATTTT. It codes for CASSLASGSASADTQYF.

J is TRBJ2-2 and V is TRBV5-6; maybe TRBD2 (6 bases). CDR3 size: 13 residues. Germline assignment: CDR1 SGHDT and CDR2 YYEEEE. V lost 5 bases and J 6 bases, leaving 11 bases between the germline ends. In DNA form, the CDR3 reads TGTGCCAGCAGACCGACTAGGTCCGGGGAGCTGTTTTTT. It is translated as CASRPTRSGELFF.

The rearrangement uses TRBV2 and TRBJ1-6, with D perhaps matching TRBD1 (6 bases). This CDR3 is built from 14 residues. Trimming left V 3 bases short and J 11 bases short, with 14 bases between. Germline V gene sequence: CDR1 SNHLY, CDR2 FYNNEI. The CDR3 protein is CASSENRDGPPLHF. The CDR3 region has the DNA TGTGCCAGCAGTGAGAACAGGGATGGACCACCCCTCCACTTT.

This chain connects TRBV19 to TRBJ1-1; 11 bases match TRBD1. The CDR3 extends over 13 amino acids. Trimming at V came to 10 bases and at J to 6 bases, leaving 7 bases not matched to a gene. The V gene's germline CDR1 is LNHDA and CDR2 SQIVND (reference sequence). Here the CDR3 DNA reads TGTGCCACCTTAGGACAGGGGGCTTCTGAAGCTTTCTTT. Translation gives CATLGQGASEAFF.

This sequence joins TRBV7-9 and TRBJ2-7, with D perhaps matching TRBD1 (5 bases). The CDR3 spans 14 residues. V shed 5 bases and J shed 6 bases, with 17 bases lying between them. Germline V lookup: CDR1 SEHNR, CDR2 FQNEAQ (reference sequence). The CDR3 nucleotides are TGTGCCAGCAGCCCAGGTTCAGGGCAGGGCGAGCAGTACTTC. This gives the protein CASSPGSGQGEQYF.

The chain recombines TRBV11-2 with TRBJ2-5; TRBD2 might be the D (5 bases). Germline V lookup: CDR1 SGHAT, CDR2 FQNNGV. Trimming pared 5 bases from V and 4 bases from J, leaving 14 bases between. The CDR3 is made up of 14 amino acids. Here the CDR3 DNA reads TGTGCCAGCAGCCCCGAGTCCACTAGAGAGACCCAGTACTTC. Amino acid sequence: CASSPESTRETQYF.

This clone was picked up one time. The gene calls are TRBV5-1 and TRBJ1-2; maybe TRBD1 (5 bases). Germline V lookup: CDR1 SGHRS, CDR2 YFSETQ. The CDR3 extends over 14 amino acids. V lost 0 bases and J lost 2, with 8 bases in between. CDR3 loop: CASSLARENYGYTF. The CDR3 DNA follows: TGCGCCAGCAGCTTGGCCAGGGAAAACTATGGCTACACCTTC.

This clone has only one observation. The rearrangement joins TRBV7-2 to TRBJ1-2; no clear D. The germline V and J ends were trimmed by 5 bases and 8 bases, with 9 bases remaining between them. CDR1 SGHTA and CDR2 FQGNSA come from the germline V gene. This CDR3 comprises 11 residues. CDR3 DNA sequence: TGTGCCAGCAGCCGAGGTGGCGGCTACACCTTC. Translating it yields CASSRGGGYTF.

This clone was counted a few times. The chain recombines TRBV2 with TRBJ2-3, with 8 nucleotides matching TRBD2. The germline CDR1 and CDR2 sequences are SNHLY and FYNNEI. V dropped 7 bases and J dropped 5; count of bases not matched to a gene: 2. The length of the CDR3 is 12 residues. CDR3 DNA: TGTGCCAGCAAAGCGGGAGTAGATACGCAGTATTTT. Amino acid sequence: CASKAGVDTQYF. Drawing the rest from reference TRBV2 and TRBJ2-3, the complete variable domain is EPEVTQTPSHQVTQMGQEVILRCVPISNHLYFYWYRQILGQKVEFLVSFYNNEISEKSEIFDDQFSVERPDGSNFTLKIRSTKLEDSAMYFCASKAGVDTQYFGPGTRLTVL.

J is TRBJ2-5 and V is TRBV29-1, with 12 bases fitting TRBD1. The germline CDR1 and CDR2 sequences are SQVTM and ANQGSEA. The CDR3 covers 14 residues. Trimming took 6 bases from V and 11 from J; bases not matched to a gene: 13. Written as DNA, the CDR3 is TGCAGCGTCAAACCGGGACAGGGGGCTTGGGAGCAGTACTTC. Amino acids: CSVKPGQGAWEQYF.

The V and J genes are TRBV7-2 and TRBJ2-3; TRBD2 matches at 7 bases. V shed 3 bases, J shed 4 bases, and the junction held 10 bases outside the gene matches. Germline V lookup: CDR1 SGHTA, CDR2 FQGNSA. CDR3 length equals 16 residues. CDR3 protein: CASSFWRGRAPDTQYF. The CDR3 nucleotides are TGTGCCAGCAGCTTCTGGCGGGGGAGGGCGCCAGATACGCAGTATTTT.

The chain carries TRBV7-2 and TRBJ2-1; 13 nucleotides line up with TRBD2. Germline CDR1 reads SGHTA; CDR2 reads FQGNSA. V shed 0 bases, J shed 8 bases, and the junction held 4 bases outside the gene matches. The CDR3 contains 16 residues. The CDR3 DNA sequence: TGTGCCAGCAGCTTAGCCGGGACTAGCGGGATCCATGAGCAGTTCTTC. It codes for CASSLAGTSGIHEQFF.

This clone was observed a few times. This rearrangement joins TRBV2 to TRBJ2-1, with 7 nucleotides matching TRBD1. The CDR3 runs to 14 residues. Germline loops: CDR1 SNHLY, CDR2 FYNNEI. The trim removed 4 bases at V and 4 bases at J, leaving 4 bases unmatched. The CDR3 spells CASSGQGDYNEQFF. DNA for the CDR3: TGTGCCAGCAGTGGGCAGGGGGATTACAATGAGCAGTTCTTC. Filled out from reference TRBV2 and TRBJ2-1, the complete variable domain reads EPEVTQTPSHQVTQMGQEVILRCVPISNHLYFYWYRQILGQKVEFLVSFYNNEISEKSEIFDDQFSVERPDGSNFTLKIRSTKLEDSAMYFCASSGQGDYNEQFFGPGTRLTVL.

CDR3 DNA: TGTGCCAGCAGCCAAACAGGACTAGAAGCTTTCTTT. As protein: CASSQTGLEAFF. The genes are TRBV14 and TRBJ1-1; TRBD1 is a possible D gene (5 bases). Germline V gene data show CDR1 as SGHDN and CDR2 as FVKESK. The V gene lost 2 bases and the J gene lost 8 bases, with 9 bases spanning the gap. The CDR3 totals 12 residues.

The count of this clone is one. The chain carries TRBV18 and TRBJ2-5; D is undetermined. In germline, CDR1 is KGHSH, CDR2 LQKENI. Deletions cut 0 bases from V and 1 base from J, with 6 bases between. There are 14 residues in the CDR3. The DNA for the CDR3 is TGTGCCAGCTCACCACCGGTAGCCCAAGAGACCCAGTACTTC. It encodes CASSPPVAQETQYF.

This clone was picked up a small number of times. The gene calls are TRBV5-1 and TRBJ2-1; 8 nucleotides agree with TRBD2. This CDR3 contains 15 residues. From germline, CDR1 is SGHRS and CDR2 YFSETQ. The V segment lost 2 bases and the J segment 6 bases; nucleotides outside the gene matches: 7. This CDR3 is CASSLLAAETNEQFF. The CDR3 DNA reads TGCGCCAGCAGCTTACTAGCGGCGGAGACCAATGAGCAGTTCTTC.

This clone was counted only a few times. The chain is built from TRBV29-1 and TRBJ2-4, with D unclear. The V gene lost 4 bases and the J gene lost 6 bases, with 16 bases spanning the gap. Germline CDR1 SQVTM, CDR2 ANQGSEA. The CDR3 covers 14 residues. This chain's CDR3 is CSVVGFTTLNIQYF. In DNA form, the CDR3 reads TGCAGCGTTGTGGGGTTCACGACTCTAAACATTCAGTACTTC. The full variable domain, rest sourced from reference TRBV29-1 and TRBJ2-4, is SAVISQKPSRDICQRGTSLTIQCQVDSQVTMMFWYRQQPGQSLTLIATANQGSEATYESGFVIDKFPISRPNLTFSTLTVSNMSPEDSSIYLCSVVGFTTLNIQYFGAGTRLSVL.

V and J are TRBV6-6 and TRBJ2-3, with TRBD2 identical over 8 bases. J gave up 3 bases and V 7 bases, and 9 bases lay outside the gene matches. Germline CDR1 is MNHNY and CDR2 is SVGAGI (reference sequence). This CDR3 is built from 15 residues. This chain's CDR3 is CASIDVRGGTDTQYF. In nucleotides, the CDR3 is TGTGCCAGCATCGACGTTCGGGGGGGAACAGATACGCAGTATTTT.

The chain combines TRBV5-1 with TRBJ2-1; 15 nucleotides agree with TRBD2. CDR1 SGHRS and CDR2 YFSETQ come from the germline V gene. Trimming at V came to 7 bases and at J to 8 bases, leaving 4 bases not matched to a gene. The CDR3 is 14 amino acids. CDR3 DNA: TGCGCCAGCTCGGGACTAGCGGGAGGACATGAGCAGTTCTTC. Its translation is CASSGLAGGHEQFF. Together with reference TRBV5-1 and TRBJ2-1, the CDR3 gives the full variable domain: KAGVTQTPRYLIKTRGQQVTLSCSPISGHRSVSWYQQTPGQGLQFLFEYFSETQRNKGNFPGRFSGRQFSNSRSEMNVSTLELGDSALYLCASSGLAGGHEQFFGPGTRLTVL.